This T cell receptor beta chain stems from a study of blood T cell repertoires in COVID-19. About the research overall: The United States, Italy and Spain were the sources of the acute and convalescent COVID-19 samples.

Per the germline V gene, CDR1 is SGHVS and CDR2 is FQNEAQ. The CDR3 has 14 residues. V gave up 5 bases and J gave up 0 bases, with 10 bases separating them. Participant age was roughly 18 to 95 years, and participants resided in approximately 24 US areas. Clinical history reported by participants formed the basis on which cohorts were assigned. In the authors' methods: Amplifying reference gene primers gave estimates of nucleated cell counts. TCRdb's copy holds only in-frame clones and misses some; the assay was immunoSEQ multiplex PCR. V, J and clone size were drawn from that table, and D and trimming were deduced from the DNA. The sample contains roughly 140,000 clones, 88% of which appear only once.

The source material was PBMCs or T cells enriched from blood (not recorded which). This receptor was taken from a woman aged 25-40 years with acute COVID-19. This sequence joins TRBV7-8 and TRBJ1-1; D may be TRBD1 (5 bases). The CDR3 DNA follows: TGTGCCAGCAGCGGGGGGGGTTTGAACACTGAAGCTTTCTTT. Protein product: CASSGGGLNTEAFF.